A selection of T cell receptor beta chains follows, all from one sample in a study of blood T cell repertoires in COVID-19. Generated by immunoSEQ multiplex PCR, the TCRdb table keeps only in-frame clones and is missing some. In the table there are some 290,000 clones, 86% of which are singletons. Specimen: peripheral blood. These receptors all stem from a man aged 18-30 years with active or convalescent COVID-19. CDR3s include the opening cysteine and the closing phenylalanine or tryptophan. A D gene is named only where the DNA matches it firmly. Clone size is stated in some rows and not others, as once, few, many or a class when expanded.

CDR3: CASSWGQGSDEQYF
DNA: TGCGCCAGCAGCTGGGGACAGGGGTCCGACGAGCAGTACTTC
J: TRBJ2-7
V: TRBV5-1
D: TRBD1
size: NA

CDR3: CASSVQGGEQYF
DNA: TGTGCCAGCAGCGTACAGGGTGGTGAGCAGTACTTC
J: TRBJ2-7
V: TRBV7-2
D: NA
size: NA

CDR3: CASSYEVGTGSGELFF
DNA: TGTGCCAGCAGTTACGAGGTTGGGACAGGGTCCGGGGAGCTGTTTTTT
J: TRBJ2-2
V: TRBV6-2/TRBV6-3
D: TRBD1
size: NA

CDR3: CASSIDRGTGDNSPLHF
DNA: TGTGCCAGTAGTATAGATCGCGGGACAGGGGATAATTCACCCCTCCACTTT
J: TRBJ1-6
V: TRBV19
D: TRBD1
size: once

CDR3: CASSQVRDSYEQYF
DNA: TGTGCCAGCAGCCAAGTCCGAGATTCCTACGAGCAGTACTTC
J: TRBJ2-7
V: TRBV3-1/TRBV3-2
D: NA
size: NA

CDR3: CASSHTDRLKTQYF
DNA: TGTGCCAGCAGCCACACAGACAGGTTGAAGACCCAGTACTTC
J: TRBJ2-5
V: TRBV7-9
D: NA
size: once

CDR3: CASSNRGELSREKLFF
DNA: TGTGCCAGTAGTAATCGGGGGGAGCTTTCCCGTGAAAAACTGTTTTTT
J: TRBJ1-4
V: TRBV19
D: NA
size: NA

CDR3: CAGSTAGYNEQFF
DNA: TGTGCCGGAAGTACGGCGGGCTACAATGAGCAGTTCTTC
J: TRBJ2-1
V: TRBV5-8
D: NA
size: NA

CDR3: CASMREIGETQYF
DNA: TGTGCCAGCATGAGGGAAATAGGAGAGACCCAGTACTTC
J: TRBJ2-5
V: TRBV2
D: NA
size: NA

CDR3: CASSLMWAGETSGANVLTF
DNA: TGTGCCAGCAGCTTAATGTGGGCAGGGGAGACGTCTGGGGCCAACGTCCTGACTTTC
J: TRBJ2-6
V: TRBV11-2
D: NA
size: once